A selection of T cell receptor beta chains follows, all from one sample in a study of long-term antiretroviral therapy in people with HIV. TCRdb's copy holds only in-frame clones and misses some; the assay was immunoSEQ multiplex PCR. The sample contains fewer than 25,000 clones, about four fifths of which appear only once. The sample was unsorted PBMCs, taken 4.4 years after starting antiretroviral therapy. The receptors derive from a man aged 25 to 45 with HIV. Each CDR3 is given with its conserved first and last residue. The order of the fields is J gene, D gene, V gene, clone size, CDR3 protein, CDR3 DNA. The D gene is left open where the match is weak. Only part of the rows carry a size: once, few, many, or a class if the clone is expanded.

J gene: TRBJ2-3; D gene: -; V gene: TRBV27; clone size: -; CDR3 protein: CASSLEGSSTDTQYF; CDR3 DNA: TGTGCCAGCAGTTTGGAAGGGAGTAGCACAGATACGCAGTATTTT
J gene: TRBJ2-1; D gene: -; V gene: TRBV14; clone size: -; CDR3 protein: CASSQIPGQSDNEQFF; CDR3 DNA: TGTGCCAGCAGCCAAATTCCAGGACAGTCCGACAATGAGCAGTTCTTC
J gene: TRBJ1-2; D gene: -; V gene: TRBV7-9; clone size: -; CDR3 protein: CASSRDRLPRGYTF; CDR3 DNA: TGTGCCAGCAGCCGTGACAGGCTTCCTAGGGGCTACACCTTC
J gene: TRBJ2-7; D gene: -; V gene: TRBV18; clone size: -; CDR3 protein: CASSLGTTAYEQYF; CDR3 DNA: TGTGCCAGCTCCCTCGGGACAACCGCCTACGAGCAGTACTTC
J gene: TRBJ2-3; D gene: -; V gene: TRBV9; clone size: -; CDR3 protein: CASSSGGGETPYKYF; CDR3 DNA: TGTGCCAGCAGCTCAGGAGGAGGGGAGACACCTTACAAGTATTTT
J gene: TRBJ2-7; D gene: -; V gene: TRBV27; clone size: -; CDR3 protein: CASSYGDTYEQYF; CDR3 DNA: TGTGCCAGCAGTTACGGGGACACCTACGAGCAGTACTTC
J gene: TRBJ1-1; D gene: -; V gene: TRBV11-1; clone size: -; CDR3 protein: CASSFGTELNTEAFF; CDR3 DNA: TGTGCCAGCAGCTTCGGGACCGAATTGAACACTGAAGCTTTCTTT
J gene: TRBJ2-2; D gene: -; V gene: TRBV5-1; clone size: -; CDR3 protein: CASSLRGGTGELFF; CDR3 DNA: TGCGCCAGCAGCTTGAGGGGGGGCACCGGGGAGCTGTTTTTT
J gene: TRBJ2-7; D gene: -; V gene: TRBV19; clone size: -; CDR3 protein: CASSIRDLYEQYF; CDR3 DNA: TGTGCCAGTAGTATTCGGGACCTCTACGAGCAGTACTTC
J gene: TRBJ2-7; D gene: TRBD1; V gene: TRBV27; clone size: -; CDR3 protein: CASSLGRGTGVDEQYF; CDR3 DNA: TGTGCCAGCAGTTTAGGCCGGGGGACAGGGGTCGACGAGCAGTACTTC
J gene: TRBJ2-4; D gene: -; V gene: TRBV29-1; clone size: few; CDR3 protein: CSVDGLPGSAKNIQYF; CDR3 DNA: TGCAGCGTTGACGGCCTTCCTGGTTCTGCCAAAAACATTCAGTACTTC
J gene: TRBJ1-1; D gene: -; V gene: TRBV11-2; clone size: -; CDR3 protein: CASSRRGSQNTEAFF; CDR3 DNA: TGTGCCAGCAGCCGCCGGGGAAGCCAGAACACTGAAGCTTTCTTT
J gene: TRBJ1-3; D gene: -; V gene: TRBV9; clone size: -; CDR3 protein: CASSVDGSGNTIYF; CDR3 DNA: TGTGCCAGCAGCGTAGACGGCTCTGGAAACACCATATATTTT
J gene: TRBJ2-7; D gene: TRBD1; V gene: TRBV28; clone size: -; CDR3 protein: CASRHRGIYEQYF; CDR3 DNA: TGTGCCAGCAGACACAGGGGAATCTACGAGCAGTACTTC
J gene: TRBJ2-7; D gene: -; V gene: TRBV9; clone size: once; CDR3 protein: CASSAALDPRSEQYF; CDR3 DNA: TGTGCCAGCAGCGCCGCCCTCGACCCCCGGAGCGAGCAGTACTTC
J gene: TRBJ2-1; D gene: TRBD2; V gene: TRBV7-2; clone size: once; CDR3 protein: CASSRGGGYNEQFF; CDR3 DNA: TGTGCCAGCAGCCGGGGGGGCGGCTACAATGAGCAGTTCTTC
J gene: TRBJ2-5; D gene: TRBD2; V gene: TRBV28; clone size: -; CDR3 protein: CASSSPFGTSDETQYF; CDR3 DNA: TGTGCCAGCAGTTCCCCCTTCGGGACTAGCGACGAGACCCAGTACTTC
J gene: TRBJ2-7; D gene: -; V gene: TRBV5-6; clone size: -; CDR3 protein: CASSFRPRQRFYEQYF; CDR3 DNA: TGTGCCAGCAGCTTTCGCCCGAGACAGCGATTCTACGAGCAGTACTTC
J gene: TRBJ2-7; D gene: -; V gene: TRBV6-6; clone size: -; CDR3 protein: CASSYSTDLSYEQYF; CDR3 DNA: TGTGCCAGCAGTTACTCGACAGACCTCTCCTACGAGCAGTACTTC
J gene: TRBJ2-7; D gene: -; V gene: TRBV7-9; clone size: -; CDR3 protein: CASSLVGGYEQYF; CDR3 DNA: TGTGCCAGCAGCTTAGTCGGGGGCTACGAGCAGTACTTC
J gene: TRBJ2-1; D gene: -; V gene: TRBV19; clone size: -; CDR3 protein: CASSSVGGSNEQFF; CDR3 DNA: TGTGCCAGTAGTAGTGTCGGGGGCTCCAATGAGCAGTTCTTC
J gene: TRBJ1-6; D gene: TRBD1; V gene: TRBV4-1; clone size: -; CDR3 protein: CASSQESRDRINSPLHF; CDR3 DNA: TGCGCCAGCAGCCAAGAGTCCCGGGACAGAATAAATTCACCCCTCCACTTT
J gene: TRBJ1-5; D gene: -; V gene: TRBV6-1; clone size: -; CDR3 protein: CASIPGRASNQPQHF; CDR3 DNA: TGTGCCAGCATCCCGGGAAGGGCTAGCAATCAGCCCCAGCATTTT
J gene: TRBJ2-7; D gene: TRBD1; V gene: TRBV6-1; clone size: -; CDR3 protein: CASREGTGAYEQYF; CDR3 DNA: TGTGCCAGCAGGGAGGGGACAGGGGCGTACGAGCAGTACTTC
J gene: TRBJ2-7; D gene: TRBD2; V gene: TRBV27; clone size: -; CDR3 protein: CASSTGGYEQYF; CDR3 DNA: TGTGCCAGCAGCACGGGGGGCTACGAGCAGTACTTC
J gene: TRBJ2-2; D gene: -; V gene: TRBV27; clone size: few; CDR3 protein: CASSHRVPGELFF; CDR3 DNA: TGTGCCAGCAGCCATCGGGTCCCCGGGGAGCTGTTTTTT
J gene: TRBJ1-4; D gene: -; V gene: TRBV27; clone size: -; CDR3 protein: CASSLLRAGGLEKLFF; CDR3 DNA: TGTGCCAGCAGTTTGTTAAGGGCGGGAGGTCTGGAAAAACTGTTTTTT
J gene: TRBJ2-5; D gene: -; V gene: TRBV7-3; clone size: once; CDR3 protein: CASSPDRGGETQYF; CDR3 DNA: TGTGCCAGCAGCCCAGACAGAGGAGGAGAGACCCAGTACTTC
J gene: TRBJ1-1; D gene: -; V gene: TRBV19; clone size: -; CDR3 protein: CASSIGSGNTEAFF; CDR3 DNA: TGTGCCAGTAGTATAGGGTCGGGCAACACTGAAGCTTTCTTT
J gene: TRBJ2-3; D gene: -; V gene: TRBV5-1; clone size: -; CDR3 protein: CASSLASGETDTQYF; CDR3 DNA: TGCGCCAGCAGCTTGGCCTCGGGGGAGACAGATACGCAGTATTTT
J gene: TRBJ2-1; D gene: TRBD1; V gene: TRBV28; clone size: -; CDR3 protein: CASSYRGEYNEQFF; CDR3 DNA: TGTGCCAGCAGTTACAGGGGCGAATACAATGAGCAGTTCTTC
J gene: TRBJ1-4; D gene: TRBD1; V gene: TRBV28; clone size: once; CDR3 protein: CASSLGDRVNEKLFF; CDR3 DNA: TGTGCCAGCAGTTTAGGGGACAGGGTCAATGAAAAACTGTTTTTT
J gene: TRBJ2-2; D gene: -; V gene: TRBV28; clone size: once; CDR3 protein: CASSGDTGELFF; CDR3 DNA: TGTGCCAGCAGTGGGGACACCGGGGAGCTGTTTTTT
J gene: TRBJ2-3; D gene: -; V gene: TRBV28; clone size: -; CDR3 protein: CASSFWDTQYF; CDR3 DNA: TGTGCCAGCAGTTTTTGGGATACGCAGTATTTT
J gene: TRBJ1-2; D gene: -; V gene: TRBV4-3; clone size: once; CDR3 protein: CASSQDLSPVGDGYTF; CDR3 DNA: TGCGCCAGCAGCCAAGATCTTTCGCCAGTTGGGGATGGCTACACCTTC
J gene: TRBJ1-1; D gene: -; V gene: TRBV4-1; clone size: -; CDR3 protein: CASSPRVNTEAFF; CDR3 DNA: TGCGCCAGCAGCCCCCGGGTGAACACTGAAGCTTTCTTT
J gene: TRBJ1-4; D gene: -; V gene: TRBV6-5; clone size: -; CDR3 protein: CASSYSINEKLFF; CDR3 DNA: TGTGCCAGCAGTTACAGTATTAATGAAAAACTGTTTTTT
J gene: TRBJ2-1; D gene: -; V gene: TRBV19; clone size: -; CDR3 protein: CASSIGNEQFF; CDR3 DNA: TGTGCCAGTAGTATTGGGAATGAGCAGTTCTTC
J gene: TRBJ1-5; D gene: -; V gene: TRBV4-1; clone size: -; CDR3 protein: CASSQAPGSGNQPQHF; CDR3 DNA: TGCGCCAGCAGCCAAGCCCCAGGGAGCGGCAATCAGCCCCAGCATTTT
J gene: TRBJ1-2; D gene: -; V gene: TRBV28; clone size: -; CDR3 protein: CASRPSGDRRNYGYTF; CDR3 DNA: TGTGCCAGCAGGCCCTCCGGGGACCGCCGTAACTATGGCTACACCTTC
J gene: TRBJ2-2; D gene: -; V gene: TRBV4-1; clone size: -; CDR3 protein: CASSQDLRYRKNTGELFF; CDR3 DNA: TGCGCCAGCAGCCAAGATCTACGGTACAGGAAGAACACCGGGGAGCTGTTTTTT
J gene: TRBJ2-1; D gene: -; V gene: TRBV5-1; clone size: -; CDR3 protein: CASSPSGTPNNEQFF; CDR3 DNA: TGCGCCAGCAGCCCCTCCGGGACACCTAACAATGAGCAGTTCTTC
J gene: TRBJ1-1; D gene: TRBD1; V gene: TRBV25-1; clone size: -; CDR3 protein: CASSGRGPGTEAFF; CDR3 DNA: TGTGCCAGCAGTGGCAGGGGGCCGGGGACTGAAGCTTTCTTT
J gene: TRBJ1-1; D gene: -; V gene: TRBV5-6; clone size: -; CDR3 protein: CASSLTVNTEAFF; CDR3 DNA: TGTGCCAGCAGCTTGACCGTTAACACTGAAGCTTTCTTT
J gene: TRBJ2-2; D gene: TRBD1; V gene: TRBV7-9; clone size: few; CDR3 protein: CASSLPTTGGKGTGELFF; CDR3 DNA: TGTGCCAGCAGCTTACCCACGACAGGGGGCAAGGGCACCGGGGAGCTGTTTTTT